A single sample is the source of the 26 T cell receptor beta chains below, sequenced in a study of vaccination effects on CD4 cells after COVID-19. Antigen-specific CD4+ T cells were expanded (with viral peptide pools) by the ViraFEST assay ahead of sequencing. Following culture for roughly 10 days, CD4+ T cells were isolated. Nucleocapsid antibody tests were negative, and the vaccine recipients had no prior SARS-CoV-2 infection. Profiled with immunoSEQ multiplex PCR; TCRdb holds only in-frame clones, not every one. The data show about 38,000 clones, roughly 76% seen once. These receptors' antigens are unknown. The sequencing used CD4+ T cells from PBMCs cultured with SARS-CoV-2 spike peptides, collected before COVID-19 vaccination. These receptors came from a human donor who received a COVID-19 vaccine.

The chain couples TRBV20-1 to TRBJ2-1; a possible D gene is TRBD1 (5 bases). Trimming removed 3 bases from V and 0 bases from J, with 9 bases in between. CDR3 length: 14 amino acids. In germline, CDR1 is DFQATT, CDR2 SNEGSKA (reference sequence). The CDR3 DNA sequence: TGCAGTGCTAGTAGGGGTCCCTCCTACAATGAGCAGTTCTTC. Translating it yields CSASRGPSYNEQFF.

The chain links TRBV19 to TRBJ1-5; possible D gene TRBD1, 5 bases. The CDR3 loop spans 13 amino acids. CDR1 is LNHDA, CDR2 SQIVND, per germline (reference sequence). V lost 8 bases and J lost 0, with 8 bases in between. CDR3 region: CASDGHSNQPQHF. The CDR3 DNA reads as TGTGCCAGTGACGGACATAGCAATCAGCCCCAGCATTTT.

This clone was found once. V and J are TRBV2 and TRBJ2-1; TRBD2 matches 8 bases. This CDR3 contains 15 residues. The J segment lost 7 bases and the V segment lost 4 bases, leaving 9 bases of the junction unmatched. Germline assignment: CDR1 SNHLY and CDR2 FYNNEI. The CDR3 protein is CASSVEGLVANEQFF. CDR3 bases: TGTGCCAGCAGTGTCGAGGGACTAGTGGCTAATGAGCAGTTCTTC.

This clone was found a few times. The rearrangement joins TRBV2 to TRBJ1-5; D unclear. Germline CDR1 reads SNHLY; CDR2 reads FYNNEI. CDR3 length: 13 amino acids. Deletions cut 5 bases from V and 1 base from J, with 6 bases between. CDR3: CASSRRSNQPQHF. As DNA, the CDR3 is TGTGCCAGCAGTCGGAGGAGCAATCAGCCCCAGCATTTT.

CDR3 coding DNA: TGTGCCAGCAGCTTAATGACAGGGAGGGCCAATGAGCAGTTCTTC. Its translation is CASSLMTGRANEQFF. The J gene is TRBJ2-1, the V gene TRBV11-1, with D possibly called TRBD1 or TRBD2 (7 bases each). This CDR3 contains 15 residues. Trimming left V 2 bases short and J 6 bases short, with 14 bases between. The germline gives CDR1 SGHAT, CDR2 FQDESV (reference sequence).

This clone came up once. The chain carries TRBV27 and TRBJ2-7, with D hard to call. V dropped 6 bases and J dropped 3 bases, with 15 bases sitting between them. CDR3 size: 14 residues. Germline loops: CDR1 MNHEY, CDR2 SMNVEV (reference sequence). The CDR3 region has the DNA TGTGCCAGCAGGCGGCCAGGAGATGGCTACGAGCAGTACTTC. It translates to CASRRPGDGYEQYF.

This clone has just a few counts. The chain recombines TRBV30 with TRBJ1-1; D may be TRBD1 (6 bases). The CDR3 spans 13 residues. From germline, CDR1 is GTSNPN and CDR2 SVGIG (reference sequence). V shed 0 bases and J shed 4 bases, with 9 bases lying between them. This CDR3 is CAWSVGGGTEAFF. Written as DNA, the CDR3 is TGTGCCTGGAGTGTAGGGGGGGGCACTGAAGCTTTCTTT.

V gene TRBV6-6 combines with J gene TRBJ2-1; 7 bases agree with TRBD2. V dropped 5 bases and J dropped 8; count of bases not matched to a gene: 3. This CDR3 region has 12 residues. Germline V gene sequence: CDR1 MNHNY, CDR2 SVGAGI (reference sequence). The CDR3 spells CASSPRGDEQFF. DNA of the CDR3: TGTGCCAGCAGTCCACGGGGGGATGAGCAGTTCTTC.

The chain employs TRBV2 and TRBJ2-1, with 8 bases aligning to TRBD2. Germline values: CDR1 SNHLY, CDR2 FYNNEI. The V and J ends lost 4 bases and 6 bases, in that order; junction bases with no gene match: 5. This CDR3 is built from 14 residues. The CDR3 bases are TGTGCCAGCAGTGGACTAGCGTTGGGCAATGAGCAGTTCTTC. Translation: CASSGLALGNEQFF.

The V and J genes are TRBV19 and TRBJ1-2, with D maybe TRBD1 (6 bases). CDR1 is LNHDA, CDR2 SQIVND, per germline (reference sequence). The V end lost 7 bases, the J end lost 6 bases, and 18 bases lay between the germline ends. CDR3 size: 14 residues. The CDR3 DNA reads as TGTGCCAGTATTCCGGACCAGGGGATGCATGGCTACACCTTC. This encodes CASIPDQGMHGYTF. The complete variable domain, with remaining parts taken from reference TRBV19 and TRBJ1-2, reads DGGITQSPKYLFRKEGQNVTLSCEQNLNHDAMYWYRQDPGQGLRLIYYSQIVNDFQKGDIAEGYSVSREKKESFPLTVTSAQKNPTAFYLCASIPDQGMHGYTFGSGTRLTVV.

This clone was recorded a few times. The chain employs TRBV12-1 and TRBJ1-5. TRBV12-1 is a pseudogene segment. This CDR3 spans 13 amino acids. The CDR3 region is CASSTRDFQPQHF. The DNA of the CDR3 is TGTGCCAGCAGTACGAGGGACTTTCAGCCCCAGCATTTT.

The V gene is TRBV28, the J gene TRBJ1-2, with D possibly being TRBD1 (5 bases). The germline CDR1 and CDR2 sequences are MDHEN and SYDVKM. The CDR3 spans 15 residues. V lost 2 bases and J 4 bases, leaving 14 bases between the germline ends. The CDR3 DNA sequence: TGTGCCAGCAGTTTAAATAACAGACAGTTCTATGGCTACACCTTC. The encoded protein is CASSLNNRQFYGYTF.

The chain has TRBV6-1 and TRBJ1-4; no reliable D call. V lost 2 bases and J 2 bases, leaving 9 bases between the germline ends. Germline loops: CDR1 MNHNS, CDR2 SASEGT. CDR3 size: 15 residues. The CDR3 is CASSENRATNEKLFF. For the CDR3, the DNA is TGTGCCAGCAGTGAAAACCGGGCCACTAATGAAAAACTGTTTTTT.

The chain employs TRBV5-1 and TRBJ2-1; D not certain. CDR3 size: 13 residues. Trimming shortened V by 4 bases and J by 4 bases, and 9 bases separated the two germline ends. Germline V lookup: CDR1 SGHRS, CDR2 YFSETQ. The chain's CDR3 is CASSKRSYNEQFF. CDR3 in DNA: TGCGCCAGCAGCAAACGGTCATACAATGAGCAGTTCTTC.

This clone was detected only a few times. The chain links TRBV5-4 to TRBJ1-5, with 7 bases matching TRBD1. The CDR3 extends over 14 amino acids. The V and J ends lost 2 bases and 6 bases, in that order; junction bases with no gene match: 5. Germline CDR1 SGHNT, CDR2 YYREEE (reference sequence). The CDR3 region has the DNA TGTGCCAGCAGCTTCGGAGGGGGCAGTCAGCCCCAGCATTTT. Translation gives CASSFGGGSQPQHF. Full variable domain (missing parts from reference TRBV5-4 and TRBJ1-5): ETGVTQSPTHLIKTRGQQVTLRCSSQSGHNTVSWYQQALGQGPQFIFQYYREEENGRGNFPPRFSGLQFPNYSSELNVNALELDDSALYLCASSFGGGSQPQHFGDGTRLSIL.

This chain connects TRBV2 to TRBJ2-3; D is possibly TRBD2 (5 bases). CDR1 SNHLY and CDR2 FYNNEI come from the germline V gene. There are 15 residues in the CDR3. V was shortened by 4 bases and J by 3 bases, with 14 bases between the two germline ends. This CDR3 reads CASSGAGIRTDTQYF. CDR3 in DNA: TGTGCCAGCAGTGGGGCGGGTATAAGGACAGATACGCAGTATTTT. Using reference TRBV2 and TRBJ2-3 for the parts outside the CDR3, the full variable domain is EPEVTQTPSHQVTQMGQEVILRCVPISNHLYFYWYRQILGQKVEFLVSFYNNEISEKSEIFDDQFSVERPDGSNFTLKIRSTKLEDSAMYFCASSGAGIRTDTQYFGPGTRLTVL.

The rearrangement links TRBV30 to TRBJ1-5, with D maybe TRBD1 (6 bases). The CDR3 covers 17 residues. Trimming removed 5 bases at V and 0 bases at J, with 20 bases between. CDR1 and CDR2 (germline): GTSNPN, SVGIG (reference sequence). The CDR3, as DNA: TGTGCCTGGGGTGGAAGGGGGGATAGTTATAGCAATCAGCCCCAGCATTTT. It yields the protein CAWGGRGDSYSNQPQHF.

This clone appeared once. The V gene is TRBV6-6, the J gene TRBJ1-5, with D uncertain. CDR1 and CDR2 (germline): MNHNY, SVGAGI (reference sequence). Trimming pared 2 bases from V and 3 bases from J, leaving 14 bases between. This CDR3 contains 16 residues. CDR3: CASSYTGREFNQPQHF. CDR3 DNA sequence: TGTGCCAGCAGTTACACGGGTAGGGAATTCAATCAGCCCCAGCATTTT.

The chain combines TRBV5-1 with TRBJ2-6, with no clear D. Trimming removed 4 bases from V and 2 bases from J, with 7 bases in between. This CDR3 comprises 14 residues. Germline V gene sequence: CDR1 SGHRS, CDR2 YFSETQ. CDR3 DNA: TGCGCCAGCAGCCCCGTCCCTGGGGCCAACGTCCTGACTTTC. Translated, it gives CASSPVPGANVLTF.

The CDR3 spells CASSWDRGNSPLHF. The CDR3, as DNA: TGTGCCAGCAGTTGGGACAGGGGAAATTCACCCCTCCACTTT. The chain has TRBV27 and TRBJ1-6; 10 nucleotides align to TRBD1. The V and J ends lost 4 bases and 7 bases, in that order; junction bases with no gene match: 1. This CDR3 has 14 residues. Germline V gives CDR1 MNHEY, CDR2 SMNVEV (reference sequence).

The CDR3 sequence: CASSQEVSGNTIYF. In DNA, the CDR3 is TGCGCCAGCAGCCAAGAGGTCTCTGGAAACACCATATATTTT. V is TRBV4-1 and J is TRBJ1-3; D call uncertain. CDR1 and CDR2 from the germline V gene are MGHRA and YSYEKL. Trimming took off 0 bases at V and 0 bases at J, with 3 bases between the two ends. The length of the CDR3 is 14 residues.

The genes are TRBV2 and TRBJ1-2, with no clear D. Germline V lookup: CDR1 SNHLY, CDR2 FYNNEI. V dropped 5 bases and J dropped 2 bases, with 18 bases sitting between them. The CDR3 has 16 amino acids. CDR3 residues: CASSPRLDLGNYGYTF. CDR3 DNA sequence: TGTGCCAGCAGTCCCCGTCTTGATTTGGGCAACTATGGCTACACCTTC.

This sequence joins TRBV19 and TRBJ1-4; no definite D call. The CDR3 contains 15 residues. Germline values: CDR1 LNHDA, CDR2 SQIVND (reference sequence). Deletions cut 1 base from V and 3 bases from J, with 9 bases between. In DNA, the CDR3 is TGTGCCAGTAGTATAGTTGGAGCGGCTAATGAAAAACTGTTTTTT. It translates to CASSIVGAANEKLFF.

This chain uses TRBV12-3 or TRBV12-4 with TRBJ2-7; D unresolved. This CDR3 contains 12 residues. V was cut by 4 bases and J by 3 bases, with 7 bases left in between. The CDR3 region is CASSSPGYEQYF. CDR3 DNA: TGTGCCAGCAGTTCCCCCGGCTACGAGCAGTACTTC.

The chain is built from TRBV7-9 and TRBJ1-5; a weak D match, TRBD1 (6 bases). V dropped 4 bases and J dropped 6 bases, with 19 bases sitting between them. The CDR3 is 16 residues long. Germline loops: CDR1 SEHNR, CDR2 FQNEAQ (reference sequence). The CDR3 sequence is CASSSIRDRTSQPQHF. CDR3 sequence (DNA): TGTGCCAGCAGCTCTATTCGAGACAGGACTAGTCAGCCCCAGCATTTT.

A few counts support this clone. The V and J genes are TRBV7-9 and TRBJ1-5; TRBD1 agrees at 11 bases. CDR3 size: 18 residues. Germline lookup yields CDR1 SEHNR and CDR2 FQNEAQ (reference sequence). V shed 6 bases and J 6 bases; nucleotides not matched to a gene: 16. The CDR3 bases are TGTGCCAGCAGTTCTCCAATTCCCGGGACAGGGGGTGGTCAGCCCCAGCATTTT. It is translated as CASSSPIPGTGGGQPQHF.